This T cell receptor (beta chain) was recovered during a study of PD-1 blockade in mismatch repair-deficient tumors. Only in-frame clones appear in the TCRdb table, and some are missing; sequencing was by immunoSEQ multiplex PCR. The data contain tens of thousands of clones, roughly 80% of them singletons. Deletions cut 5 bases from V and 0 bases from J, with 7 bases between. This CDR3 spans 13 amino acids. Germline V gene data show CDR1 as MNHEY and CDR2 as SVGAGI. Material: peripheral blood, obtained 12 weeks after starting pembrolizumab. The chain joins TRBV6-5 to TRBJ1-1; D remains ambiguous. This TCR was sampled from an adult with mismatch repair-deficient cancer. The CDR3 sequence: CASSGQLNTEAFF. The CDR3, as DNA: TGTGCCAGCAGTGGCCAGTTGAACACTGAAGCTTTCTTT.